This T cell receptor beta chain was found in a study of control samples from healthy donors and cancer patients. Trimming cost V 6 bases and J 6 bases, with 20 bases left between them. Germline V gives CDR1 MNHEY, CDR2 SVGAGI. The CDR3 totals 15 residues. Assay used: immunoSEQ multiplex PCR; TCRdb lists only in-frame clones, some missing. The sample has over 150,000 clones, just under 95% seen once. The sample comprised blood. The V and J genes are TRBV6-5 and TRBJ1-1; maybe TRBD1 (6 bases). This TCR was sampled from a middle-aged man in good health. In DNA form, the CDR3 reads TGTGCCAGCAGCCCCTGGTACAGGGATGGGTCTGAAGCTTTCTTT. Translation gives CASSPWYRDGSEAFF.